The TCR beta chain described here comes from a study of long-term antiretroviral therapy in people with HIV. The study, taken as a whole, reports: Dominating the repertoire at all time points were the clones that expanded before ART.

Version v3.0 of the immunoSEQ assay was performed at survey level. What sequencing targeted per sample was about 35,000-55,000 T-cell genomes. Some clones are missing from TCRdb's copy, which holds only in-frame ones; the method was immunoSEQ multiplex PCR. The sample has approximately 35,000 clones, approximately 85% seen once. For each donor, at least one pre-ART and at least two post-ART PBMC samples were available. This clone was picked up one time. No antigen is known for it. The material sequenced was unsorted PBMCs, taken 2.2 years after starting antiretroviral therapy. The sequence came from a young man with HIV.

The CDR3 spells CASSVGVTTDTQYF. The CDR3 nucleotides are TGTGCCAGCAGCGTAGGAGTTACGACAGATACGCAGTATTTT. V usage is TRBV9 and J usage is TRBJ2-3, with no clear D. The germline gives CDR1 SGDLS, CDR2 YYNGEE. The CDR3 is 14 amino acids. V shed 0 bases and J shed 3 bases, with 8 bases lying between them.